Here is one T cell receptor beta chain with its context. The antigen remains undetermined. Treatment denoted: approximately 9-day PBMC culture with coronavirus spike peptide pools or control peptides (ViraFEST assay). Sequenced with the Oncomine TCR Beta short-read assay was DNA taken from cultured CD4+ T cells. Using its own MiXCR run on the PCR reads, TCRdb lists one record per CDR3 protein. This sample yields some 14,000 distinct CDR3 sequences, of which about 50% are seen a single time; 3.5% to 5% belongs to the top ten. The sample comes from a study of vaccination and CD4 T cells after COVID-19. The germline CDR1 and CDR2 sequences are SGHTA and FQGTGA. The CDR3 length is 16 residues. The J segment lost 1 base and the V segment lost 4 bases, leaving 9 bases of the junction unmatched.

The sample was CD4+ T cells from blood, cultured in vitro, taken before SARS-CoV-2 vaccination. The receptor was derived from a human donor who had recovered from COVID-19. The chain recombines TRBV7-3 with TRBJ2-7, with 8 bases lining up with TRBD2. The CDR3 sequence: CASSSSPSGPSYEQYF. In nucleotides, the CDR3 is TGTGCCAGCAGCTCCTCCCCTAGCGGGCCATCCTACGAGCAGTACTTC.